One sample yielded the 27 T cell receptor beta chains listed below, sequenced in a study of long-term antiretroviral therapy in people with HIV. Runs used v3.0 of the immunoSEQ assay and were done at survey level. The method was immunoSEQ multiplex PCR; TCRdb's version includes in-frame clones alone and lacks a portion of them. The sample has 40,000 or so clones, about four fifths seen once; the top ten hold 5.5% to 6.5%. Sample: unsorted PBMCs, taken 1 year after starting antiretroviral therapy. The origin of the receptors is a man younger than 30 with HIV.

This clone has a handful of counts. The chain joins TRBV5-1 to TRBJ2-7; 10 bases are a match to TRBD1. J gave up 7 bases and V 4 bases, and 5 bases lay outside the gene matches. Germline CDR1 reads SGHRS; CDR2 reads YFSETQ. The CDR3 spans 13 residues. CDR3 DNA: TGCGCCAGCAGCGTGACAGGGGGCAAAGAGCAGTACTTC. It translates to CASSVTGGKEQYF. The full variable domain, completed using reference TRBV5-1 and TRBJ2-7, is KAGVTQTPRYLIKTRGQQVTLSCSPISGHRSVSWYQQTPGQGLQFLFEYFSETQRNKGNFPGRFSGRQFSNSRSEMNVSTLELGDSALYLCASSVTGGKEQYFGPGTRLTVT.

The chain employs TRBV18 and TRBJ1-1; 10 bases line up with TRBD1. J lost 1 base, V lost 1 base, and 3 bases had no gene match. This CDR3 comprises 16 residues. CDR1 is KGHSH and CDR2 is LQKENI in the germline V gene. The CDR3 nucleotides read TGTGCCAGCTCACCACGGACAGGGGGAAAGAACACTGAAGCTTTCTTT. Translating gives CASSPRTGGKNTEAFF.

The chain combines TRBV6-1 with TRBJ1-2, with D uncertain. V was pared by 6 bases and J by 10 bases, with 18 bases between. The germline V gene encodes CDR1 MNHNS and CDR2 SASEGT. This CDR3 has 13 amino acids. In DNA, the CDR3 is TGTGCCAGCAGCCGGGTGGCCCTAGGTGACTACACCTTC. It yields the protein CASSRVALGDYTF.

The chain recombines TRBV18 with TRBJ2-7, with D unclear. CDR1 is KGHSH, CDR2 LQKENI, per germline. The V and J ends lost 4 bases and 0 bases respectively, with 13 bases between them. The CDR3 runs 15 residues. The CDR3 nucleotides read TGTGCCAGCTCACTAGACTTCAGAACCTCCTACGAGCAGTACTTC. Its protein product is CASSLDFRTSYEQYF. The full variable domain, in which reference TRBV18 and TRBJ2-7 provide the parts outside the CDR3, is NAGVMQNPRHLVRRRGQEARLRCSPMKGHSHVYWYRQLPEEGLKFMVYLQKENIIDESGMPKERFSAEFPKEGPSILRIQQVVRGDSAAYFCASSLDFRTSYEQYFGPGTRLTVT.

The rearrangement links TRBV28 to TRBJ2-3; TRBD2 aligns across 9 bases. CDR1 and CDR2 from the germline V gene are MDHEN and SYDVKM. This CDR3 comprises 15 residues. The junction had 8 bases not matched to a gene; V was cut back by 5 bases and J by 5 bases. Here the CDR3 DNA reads TGTGCCAGCAGTGCGCGGGGGGGAGCTGAAGATACGCAGTATTTT. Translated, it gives CASSARGGAEDTQYF.

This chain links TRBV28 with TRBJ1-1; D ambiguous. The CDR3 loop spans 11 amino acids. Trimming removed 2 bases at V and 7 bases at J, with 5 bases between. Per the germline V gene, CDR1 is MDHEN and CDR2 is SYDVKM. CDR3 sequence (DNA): TGTGCCAGCAGTTTACTCATTGAAGCTTTCTTT. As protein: CASSLLIEAFF.

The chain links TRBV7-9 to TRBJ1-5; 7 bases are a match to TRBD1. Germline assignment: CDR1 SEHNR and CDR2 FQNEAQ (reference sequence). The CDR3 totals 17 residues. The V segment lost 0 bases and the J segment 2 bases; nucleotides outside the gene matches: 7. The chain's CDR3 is CASSLALRTGGNQPQHF. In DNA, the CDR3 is TGTGCCAGCAGCTTAGCGCTCAGGACAGGAGGCAATCAGCCCCAGCATTTT.

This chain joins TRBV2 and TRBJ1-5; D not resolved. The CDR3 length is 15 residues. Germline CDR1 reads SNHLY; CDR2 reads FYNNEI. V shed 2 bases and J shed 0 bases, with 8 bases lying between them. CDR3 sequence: CASSENRPSNQPQHF. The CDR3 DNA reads TGTGCCAGCAGTGAAAATCGGCCTAGCAATCAGCCCCAGCATTTT. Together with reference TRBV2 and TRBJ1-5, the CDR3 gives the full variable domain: EPEVTQTPSHQVTQMGQEVILRCVPISNHLYFYWYRQILGQKVEFLVSFYNNEISEKSEIFDDQFSVERPDGSNFTLKIRSTKLEDSAMYFCASSENRPSNQPQHFGDGTRLSIL.

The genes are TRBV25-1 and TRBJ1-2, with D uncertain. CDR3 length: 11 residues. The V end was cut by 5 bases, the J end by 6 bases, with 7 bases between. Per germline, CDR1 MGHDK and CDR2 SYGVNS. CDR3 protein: CASSYPDGYTF. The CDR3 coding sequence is TGTGCCAGCAGTTATCCGGATGGCTACACCTTC.

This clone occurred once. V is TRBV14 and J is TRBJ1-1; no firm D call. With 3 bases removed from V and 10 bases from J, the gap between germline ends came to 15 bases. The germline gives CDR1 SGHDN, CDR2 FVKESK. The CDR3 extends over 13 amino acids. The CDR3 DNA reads TGTGCCAGCAGCCAGTTGATCCGGGATGTAGCTTTCTTT. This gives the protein CASSQLIRDVAFF.

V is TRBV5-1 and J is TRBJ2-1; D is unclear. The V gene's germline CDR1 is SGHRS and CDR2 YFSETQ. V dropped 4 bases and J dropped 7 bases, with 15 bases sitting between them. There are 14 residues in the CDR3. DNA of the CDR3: TGCGCCAGCAGCCCCGTCGGGCCGAGGAATGAGCAGTTCTTC. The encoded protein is CASSPVGPRNEQFF. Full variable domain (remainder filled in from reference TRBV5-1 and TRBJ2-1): KAGVTQTPRYLIKTRGQQVTLSCSPISGHRSVSWYQQTPGQGLQFLFEYFSETQRNKGNFPGRFSGRQFSNSRSEMNVSTLELGDSALYLCASSPVGPRNEQFFGPGTRLTVL.

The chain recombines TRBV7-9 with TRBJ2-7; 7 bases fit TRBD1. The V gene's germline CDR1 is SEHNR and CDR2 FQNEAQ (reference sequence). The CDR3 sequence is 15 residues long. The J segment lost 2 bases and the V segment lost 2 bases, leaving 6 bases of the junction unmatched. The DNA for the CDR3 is TGTGCCAGCAGCTTAAACCGGGACAGCACCTACGAGCAGTACTTC. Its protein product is CASSLNRDSTYEQYF.

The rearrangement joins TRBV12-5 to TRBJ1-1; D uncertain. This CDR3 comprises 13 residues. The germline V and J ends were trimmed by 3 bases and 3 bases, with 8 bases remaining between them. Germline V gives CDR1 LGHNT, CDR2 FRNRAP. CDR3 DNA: TGTGCTAGTGGTTTAAGACGGGACACTGAAGCTTTCTTT. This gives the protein CASGLRRDTEAFF.

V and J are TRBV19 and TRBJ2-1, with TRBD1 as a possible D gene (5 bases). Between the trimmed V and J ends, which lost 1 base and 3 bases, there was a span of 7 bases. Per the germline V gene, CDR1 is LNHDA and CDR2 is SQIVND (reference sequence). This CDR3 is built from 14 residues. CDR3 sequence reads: CASSIGDSYNEQFF. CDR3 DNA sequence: TGTGCCAGTAGTATAGGTGACAGCTACAATGAGCAGTTCTTC.

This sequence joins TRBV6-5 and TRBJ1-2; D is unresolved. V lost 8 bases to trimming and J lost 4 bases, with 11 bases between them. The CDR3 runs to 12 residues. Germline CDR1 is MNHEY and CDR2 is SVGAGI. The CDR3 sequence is CASGEVLYGYTF. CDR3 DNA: TGTGCCAGCGGCGAGGTGCTCTATGGCTACACCTTC.

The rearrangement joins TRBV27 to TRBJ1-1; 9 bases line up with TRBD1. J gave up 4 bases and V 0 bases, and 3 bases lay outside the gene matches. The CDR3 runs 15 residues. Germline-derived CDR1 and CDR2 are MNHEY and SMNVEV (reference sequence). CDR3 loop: CASSLSGQGITEAFF. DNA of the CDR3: TGTGCCAGCAGTTTATCCGGACAGGGGATCACTGAAGCTTTCTTT.

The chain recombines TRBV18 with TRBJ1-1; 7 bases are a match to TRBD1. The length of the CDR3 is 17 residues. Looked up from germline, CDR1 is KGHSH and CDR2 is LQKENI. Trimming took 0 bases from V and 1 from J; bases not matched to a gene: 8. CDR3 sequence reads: CASSPPRTGIGNTEAFF. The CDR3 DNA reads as TGTGCCAGCTCACCACCGAGGACAGGTATCGGGAACACTGAAGCTTTCTTT.

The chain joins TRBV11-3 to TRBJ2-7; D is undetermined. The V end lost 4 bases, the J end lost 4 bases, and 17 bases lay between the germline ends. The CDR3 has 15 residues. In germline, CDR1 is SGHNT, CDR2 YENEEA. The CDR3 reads CASSWPARTYYEQYF. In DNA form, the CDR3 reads TGTGCCAGCAGCTGGCCCGCTCGGACGTATTACGAGCAGTACTTC.

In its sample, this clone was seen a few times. CDR3 sequence: CASDGIRVAKNIQYF. CDR3 bases: TGTGCCAGCGATGGAATCCGGGTAGCCAAAAACATTCAGTACTTC. The J gene is TRBJ2-4, the V gene TRBV2; D is unclear. The CDR3 is made up of 15 amino acids. Trimming took 8 bases from V and 0 from J, leaving 14 bases between them. Germline CDR1 is SNHLY and CDR2 is FYNNEI.

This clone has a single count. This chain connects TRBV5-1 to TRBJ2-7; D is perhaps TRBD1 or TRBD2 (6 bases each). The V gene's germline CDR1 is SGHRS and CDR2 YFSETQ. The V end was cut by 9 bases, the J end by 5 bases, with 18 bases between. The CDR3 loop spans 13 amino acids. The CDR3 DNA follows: TGCGCCACCTCAGGGTCGGGGGCCAACGAGCAGTACTTC. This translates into CATSGSGANEQYF.

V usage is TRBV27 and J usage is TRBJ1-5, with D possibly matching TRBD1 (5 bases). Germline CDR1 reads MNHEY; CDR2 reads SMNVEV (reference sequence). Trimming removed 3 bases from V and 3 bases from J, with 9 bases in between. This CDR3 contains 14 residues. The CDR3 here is CASSFGGFNQPQHF. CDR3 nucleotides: TGTGCCAGCAGTTTTGGGGGATTCAATCAGCCCCAGCATTTT.

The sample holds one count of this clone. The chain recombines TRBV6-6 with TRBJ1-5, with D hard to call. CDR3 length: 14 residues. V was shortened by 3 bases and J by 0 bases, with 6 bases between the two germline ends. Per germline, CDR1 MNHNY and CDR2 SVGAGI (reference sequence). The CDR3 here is CASSYLDSNQPQHF. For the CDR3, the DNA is TGTGCCAGCAGTTATCTTGATAGCAATCAGCCCCAGCATTTT.

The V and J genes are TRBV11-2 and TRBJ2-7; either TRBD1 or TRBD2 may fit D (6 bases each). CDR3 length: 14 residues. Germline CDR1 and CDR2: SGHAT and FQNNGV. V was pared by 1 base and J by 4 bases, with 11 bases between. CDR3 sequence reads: CASSLGGAWYEQYF. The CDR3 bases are TGTGCCAGCAGCTTAGGGGGGGCCTGGTACGAGCAGTACTTC. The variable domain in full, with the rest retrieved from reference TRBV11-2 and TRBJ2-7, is EAGVAQSPRYKIIEKRQSVAFWCNPISGHATLYWYQQILGQGPKLLIQFQNNGVVDDSQLPKDRFSAERLKGVDSTLKIQPAKLEDSAVYLCASSLGGAWYEQYFGPGTRLTVT.

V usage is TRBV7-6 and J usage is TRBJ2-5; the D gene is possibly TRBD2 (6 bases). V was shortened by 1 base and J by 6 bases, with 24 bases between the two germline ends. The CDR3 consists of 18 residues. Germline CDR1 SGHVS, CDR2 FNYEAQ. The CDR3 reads CASSLVPVSRDRVKTQYF. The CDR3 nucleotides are TGTGCCAGCAGCTTAGTCCCCGTATCGCGGGATAGGGTAAAGACCCAGTACTTC.

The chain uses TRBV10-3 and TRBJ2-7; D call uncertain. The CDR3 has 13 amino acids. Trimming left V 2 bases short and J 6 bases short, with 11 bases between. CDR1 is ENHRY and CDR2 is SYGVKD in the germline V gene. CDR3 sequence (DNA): TGTGCCATCAGTGAGGAAAGACATATCGAGCAGTACTTC. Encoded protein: CAISEERHIEQYF.

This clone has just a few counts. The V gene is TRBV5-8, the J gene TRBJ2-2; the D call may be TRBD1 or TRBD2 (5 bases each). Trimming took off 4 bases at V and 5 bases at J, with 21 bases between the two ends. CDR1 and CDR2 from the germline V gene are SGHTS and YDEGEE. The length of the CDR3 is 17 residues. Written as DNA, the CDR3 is TGTGCCAGCAGCCTGAAGGGATCTCTATGGGGGACCGGGGAGCTGTTTTTT. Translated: CASSLKGSLWGTGELFF.

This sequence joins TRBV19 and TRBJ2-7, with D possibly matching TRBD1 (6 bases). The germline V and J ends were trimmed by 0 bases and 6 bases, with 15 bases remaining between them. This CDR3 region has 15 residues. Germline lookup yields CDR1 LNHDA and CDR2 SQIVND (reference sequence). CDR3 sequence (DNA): TGTGCCAGTAGTATAGACCCCAGGGGATTGGGCGAGCAGTACTTC. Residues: CASSIDPRGLGEQYF. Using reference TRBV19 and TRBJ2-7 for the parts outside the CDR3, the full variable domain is DGGITQSPKYLFRKEGQNVTLSCEQNLNHDAMYWYRQDPGQGLRLIYYSQIVNDFQKGDIAEGYSVSREKKESFPLTVTSAQKNPTAFYLCASSIDPRGLGEQYFGPGTRLTVT.